The source of this TCR beta chain is a study of T cells in Graves' hyperthyroidism and ophthalmopathy. About the study: Pretreatment peripheral blood was obtained at initial diagnosis. Notes on the study in general: Before onset, ophthalmopathy was predicted by the model a median roughly 6.8 months earlier.

The sample holds many counts of this clonotype. What it binds is unknown. This CDR3 has 11 residues. Germline CDR1 SEHNR, CDR2 FQNEAQ (reference sequence). V lost 5 bases and J 10 bases, leaving 12 bases between the germline ends. RNA transcripts served as the template for amplifying TCR beta CDR3 regions. An initial round of RT-PCR targeting the TCR CDR3 relied on the HTBI primer set. MiXCR was run by TCRdb on the multiplex PCR reads, yielding one entry per CDR3 protein. The top ten hold over 8% of the sample, which has hundreds of thousands of distinct CDR3 sequences, more than 30% seen once. When ophthalmopathy did not progress within 18 months, Graves' hyperthyroidism was considered stable.

The source is a man younger than 30 with Graves' hyperthyroidism. Sequencing input: blood. The genes are TRBV7-9 and TRBJ2-7, with D hard to call. CDR3 amino acids: CASSQTASQYF. CDR3 sequence (DNA): TGTGCCAGCAGCCAAACAGCTAGTCAGTACTTC.